This T cell receptor (beta chain) was sequenced in a study of early stage breast cancer tumors. Germline lookup yields CDR1 SGHRS and CDR2 YFSETQ. Between the trimmed V and J ends, which lost 2 bases and 8 bases, there was a span of 17 bases. The CDR3 extends over 15 amino acids. Here immunoSEQ multiplex PCR was the method, and the copy in TCRdb shows in-frame clones only, minus some. The sample has over 25,000 clones; approximately 76% are singletons. The origin of this receptor is a person between 45 and 65 years old with breast cancer. The chain combines TRBV5-1 with TRBJ2-1, with a weak D call TRBD1 (6 bases). Sequenced: blood. The DNA for the CDR3 is TGCGCCAGCAGCTTATTTACCGGGACAATGGATGAGCAGTTCTTC. Protein: CASSLFTGTMDEQFF.